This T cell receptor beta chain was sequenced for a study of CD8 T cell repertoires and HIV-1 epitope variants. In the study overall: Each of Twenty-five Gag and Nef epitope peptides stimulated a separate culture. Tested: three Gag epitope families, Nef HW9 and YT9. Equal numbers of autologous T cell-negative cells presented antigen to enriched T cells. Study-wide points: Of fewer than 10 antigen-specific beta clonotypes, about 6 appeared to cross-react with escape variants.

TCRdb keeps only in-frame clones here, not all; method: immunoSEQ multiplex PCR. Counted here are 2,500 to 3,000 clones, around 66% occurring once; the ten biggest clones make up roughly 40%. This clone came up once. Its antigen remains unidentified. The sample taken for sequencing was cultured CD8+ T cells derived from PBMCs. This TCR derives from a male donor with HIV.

The CDR3 nucleotides read TGTGCCAGCAGTCGGGAGCTCACAGATACGCAGTATTTT. This gives the protein CASSRELTDTQYF. This sequence joins TRBV7-9 and TRBJ2-3; possible D gene TRBD2, 6 bases. Trimming removed 6 bases at V and 2 bases at J, with 9 bases between. The CDR3 covers 13 residues. Per the germline V gene, CDR1 is SEHNR and CDR2 is FQNEAQ (reference sequence).